This entry lists 18 T cell receptor beta chains sequenced from one sample in a study of T cells in Graves' hyperthyroidism and ophthalmopathy. Authors of the study amplified TCR beta CDR3 regions from RNA transcripts. TCR CDR3 regions were first amplified by RT-PCR with HTBI primers. From the multiplex PCR reads, TCRdb called clonotypes with MiXCR, one entry per CDR3 protein. Here the sample spans hundreds of thousands of distinct CDR3 sequences, about 15% being singletons. The specimen was blood. The source is a woman between 18 and 29 years old with Graves' hyperthyroidism.

This chain links TRBV9 with TRBJ2-3; D is perhaps TRBD1 (6 bases). CDR3 length equals 17 residues. Germline assignment: CDR1 SGDLS and CDR2 YYNGEE. V dropped 4 bases and J dropped 2 bases, with 20 bases sitting between them. CDR3 amino acids: CASSPGVKRLYTDTQYF. The CDR3 region has the DNA TGTGCCAGCAGCCCAGGGGTCAAGCGGCTTTACACAGATACGCAGTATTTT.

The chain recombines TRBV6-1 with TRBJ2-7; 7 positions agree with TRBD2. Trimming at V came to 4 bases and at J to 6 bases, leaving 9 bases not matched to a gene. The CDR3 covers 14 residues. Per the germline V gene, CDR1 is MNHNS and CDR2 is SASEGT. The CDR3 loop reads CASSGLGGPGEQYF. In nucleotides, the CDR3 is TGTGCCAGCAGTGGTCTGGGAGGGCCGGGCGAGCAGTACTTC.

This clonotype was seen at least ten times. J is TRBJ2-7 and V is TRBV27; 7 bases are shared with TRBD1. Per the germline V gene, CDR1 is MNHEY and CDR2 is SMNVEV (reference sequence). This CDR3 region has 11 residues. J gave up 8 bases and V 11 bases, and 9 bases lay outside the gene matches. The CDR3 coding sequence is TGTGCCGCAGGGGGTCGGGCTAAGCAGTACTTC. It specifies CAAGGRAKQYF.

This clonotype was seen a handful of times. The chain's CDR3 is CASSLPAGGTVPSHYEQYF. CDR3 sequence (DNA): TGCGCCAGCAGCTTGCCGGCAGGGGGGACTGTCCCGAGCCACTACGAGCAGTACTTC. The chain combines TRBV5-1 with TRBJ2-7; weak D call: TRBD1 (7 bases). The CDR3 covers 19 residues. The V end lost 1 base, the J end lost 3 bases, and 26 bases lay between the germline ends. CDR1 and CDR2 from the germline V gene are SGHRS and YFSETQ.

The table lists this clonotype with a few counts. The rearrangement joins TRBV7-9 to TRBJ2-7, with no clear D. The CDR3 is 16 residues long. The V end was cut by 4 bases, the J end by 0 bases, with 16 bases between. Germline V gives CDR1 SEHNR, CDR2 FQNEAQ (reference sequence). The CDR3 region is CASSSTAFGDSYEQYF. The DNA of the CDR3 is TGTGCCAGCAGCTCCACGGCCTTCGGAGACTCCTACGAGCAGTACTTC.

V gene TRBV4-1 combines with J gene TRBJ2-7, with D hard to call. This CDR3 has 16 amino acids. Germline CDR1 and CDR2: MGHRA and YSYEKL. The germline V and J ends were trimmed by 4 bases and 0 bases, with 16 bases remaining between them. The CDR3 sequence: CASSRTTLGISYEQYF. CDR3 nucleotide sequence: TGCGCCAGCAGCCGAACTACTTTGGGGATCTCCTACGAGCAGTACTTC.

This rearrangement joins TRBV28 to TRBJ1-2, with D perhaps matching TRBD1 (6 bases). The germline V gene encodes CDR1 MDHEN and CDR2 SYDVKM. V lost 11 bases and J lost 8, with 15 bases in between. There are 11 residues in the CDR3. The CDR3 DNA reads as TGTGCCGGGGGGCGAATGGACGGCTACACCTTC. Protein: CAGGRMDGYTF.

This clonotype was seen more than once but under ten times. This rearrangement joins TRBV6-5 to TRBJ2-2; a possible D gene is TRBD2 (6 bases). The CDR3 spans 18 residues. Per the germline V gene, CDR1 is MNHEY and CDR2 is SVGAGI. Trimming stripped 0 bases from V and 2 bases from J, with 16 bases between. The CDR3 spells CASSYSQSSAPNTGELFF. Here the CDR3 DNA reads TGTGCCAGCAGTTACTCCCAGTCTAGCGCACCCAACACCGGGGAGCTGTTTTTT.

The sample holds many counts of this clonotype. The chain couples TRBV12-3 or TRBV12-4 to TRBJ2-5; TRBD1 is a possible D gene (5 bases). The CDR3 totals 14 residues. The V end lost 4 bases, the J end lost 2 bases, and 11 bases lay between the germline ends. For the CDR3, the DNA is TGTGCCAGCAGTTCCCTCGACAGTCAAGAGACCCAGTACTTC. This encodes CASSSLDSQETQYF.

The chain couples TRBV6-2 or TRBV6-3 to TRBJ2-5, with D uncertain. From germline, CDR1 is MNHEY and CDR2 SVGEGT. Trimming cost V 7 bases and J 6 bases, with 12 bases left between them. The CDR3 is 12 amino acids. The CDR3 region is CASTVSGKTQYF. The CDR3 DNA is TGTGCCAGCACGGTGTCCGGAAAGACCCAGTACTTC.

This clonotype was seen many times. The rearrangement joins TRBV30 to TRBJ2-1; TRBD1 is a possible D gene (6 bases). Germline V gives CDR1 GTSNPN, CDR2 SVGIG (reference sequence). The CDR3 runs 14 residues. V lost 4 bases, J lost 2 bases, and 12 bases lay in between. The CDR3 DNA sequence: TGTGCCTGGATCCCCAGGGGCCCCTACAATGAGCAGTTCTTC. Translation gives CAWIPRGPYNEQFF.

This clonotype was seen a handful of times. The CDR3 protein is CASSSPRTGGPDTQYF. CDR3 bases: TGTGCCAGCAGCTCCCCGCGGACAGGGGGCCCAGATACGCAGTATTTT. The chain joins TRBV7-9 to TRBJ2-3; 11 bases agree with TRBD1. V dropped 4 bases and J dropped 4; count of bases not matched to a gene: 7. CDR3 size: 16 residues. CDR1 and CDR2 (germline): SEHNR, FQNEAQ (reference sequence).

The CDR3 here is CASSIVGTGSGYTF. The CDR3 nucleotides read TGTGCCAGCAGTATAGTAGGGACAGGGTCTGGCTACACCTTC. The chain is built from TRBV28 and TRBJ1-2, with 9 bases aligning to TRBD1. Per the germline V gene, CDR1 is MDHEN and CDR2 is SYDVKM. After removal of 5 bases from V and 7 bases from J, the junction contained 8 bases not matched to a gene. The CDR3 runs to 14 residues.

This chain uses TRBV13 with TRBJ2-4, with TRBD1 as a possible D gene (6 bases). The CDR3 has 17 residues. Germline V gene lookup returns CDR1 PRHDT and CDR2 FYEKMQ (reference sequence). V was clipped by 0 bases and J by 0 bases, with 12 bases between them. The CDR3 DNA is TGTGCCAGCAGCTTAGGAGGCACAGGGACAGCCAAAAACATTCAGTACTTC. Translating it yields CASSLGGTGTAKNIQYF.

This clonotype was detected ten times or more. The chain combines TRBV20-1 with TRBJ2-3; 8 nucleotides align to TRBD1. The CDR3 is 14 residues long. Germline CDR1 reads DFQATT; CDR2 reads SNEGSKA (reference sequence). V shed 3 bases and J 7 bases; nucleotides not matched to a gene: 9. The CDR3 loop is CSASWGTGRNTQYF. The CDR3 DNA follows: TGCAGTGCTAGTTGGGGGACAGGTCGTAATACGCAGTATTTT.

This clonotype showed up just once. A much more abundant neighbour one base away suggests this may be a read error. The chain couples TRBV20-1 to TRBJ1-2; 10 nucleotides match TRBD1. The CDR3 totals 13 residues. Germline assignment: CDR1 DFQATT and CDR2 SNEGSKA (reference sequence). With V trimmed by 0 bases and J by 12 bases, 7 bases remained unmatched. In DNA form, the CDR3 reads TGCAGTGCTAGAGACCCGGACAGGGGGGTTGACACCTTC. Its protein is CSARDPDRGVDTF.

The CDR3 protein is CASSTQGAVTGELFF. Written as DNA, the CDR3 is TGTGCCAGCAGTACACAGGGGGCGGTCACCGGGGAGCTGTTTTTT. The rearrangement uses TRBV27 and TRBJ2-2, with TRBD1 matching 9 bases. This CDR3 region has 15 residues. With V trimmed by 5 bases and J by 4 bases, 5 bases remained unmatched. CDR1 is MNHEY and CDR2 is SMNVEV in the germline V gene (reference sequence).

In this sample, this clonotype turned up many times. The chain employs TRBV7-2 and TRBJ2-1; no definite D call. Deletions cut 3 bases from V and 0 bases from J, with 9 bases between. The CDR3 is 15 amino acids. Germline V CDR1 and CDR2: SGHTA, FQGNSA. CDR3 residues: CASSFGPYSYNEQFF. CDR3 bases: TGTGCCAGCAGCTTCGGTCCCTACTCCTACAATGAGCAGTTCTTC.